This T cell receptor beta chain was identified in a study of CD8+ T cells in alopecia areata. Study-wide context: A regimen of oral tofacitinib, 5 to 10 mg twice daily, was given to treated patients.

Extracted RNA was reverse transcribed, and the resulting cDNA served as sequencing template. TCRdb keeps only in-frame clones here, not all; method: immunoSEQ multiplex PCR. The sample carries 110,000 or so clones, more than 30% recorded once. The CDR3 totals 11 residues. V was shortened by 1 base and J by 6 bases, with 2 bases between the two germline ends. Germline CDR1 is LNHDA and CDR2 is SQIVND (reference sequence). The rearrangement links TRBV19 to TRBJ2-3, with unresolved D. Sequencing used CD4+ T cells sorted from blood. This sequence originates from a human donor with alopecia areata. The CDR3 sequence is CASSIGDTQYF. In DNA, the CDR3 is TGTGCCAGTAGTATAGGGGATACGCAGTATTTT.